What follows describes a single TCR beta chain. A read error may account for a junction end that differs from germline. These data belong to a study of Graves' ophthalmopathy and Graves' hyperthyroidism. With a duration under 3 months, ophthalmopathy in the donors showed moderate-to-severe activity, CAS ≥3 and NOSPECS ≥4. Germline V CDR1 and CDR2: WSHSY, SAAADI. The CDR3 totals 9 residues. The sequenced template was RNA, covering the TCR beta CDR3 region. HTBI-primed RT-PCR formed the first round, and a multiplex PCR formed the second. TCRdb reanalysed the multiplex PCR reads using MiXCR and keeps one entry per CDR3 protein. The sample yields almost 750,000 distinct CDR3 sequences, 40% seen once.

Specimen: peripheral blood. The rearrangement joins TRBV10-2 to TRBJ2-7; TRBD2 matches 10 bases. The receptor was derived from an adult man with Graves' ophthalmopathy. The CDR3 loop is CATTLAGAF. CDR3 bases: TGCGCCACCACCCTAGCGGGGGCTTTC.